The subject of this entry is one T cell receptor beta chain. This entry comes from a study of blood T cell repertoires in COVID-19. Looking at the study overall: Acute and convalescent COVID-19 samples came from the United States, Italy and Spain. T cells, B-cell-depleted T cells, or PBMCs supplied cDNA or gDNA.

Per the study methods: Amplification of reference gene primers was used by the study to estimate nucleated cell counts. The table came from immunoSEQ multiplex PCR; TCRdb's copy has only in-frame clones and leaves some out. The V and J calls and clone size were taken over from that table, and D and trimming were inferred from the DNA. The table records some 140,000 clones, approximately 85% of them present only once. This CDR3 region has 16 residues. Germline CDR1 is SGHNT and CDR2 is YENEEA. J was trimmed by 6 bases and V by 3 bases; bases with no gene match: 7. The chain uses TRBV11-3 and TRBJ2-3; 12 bases are shared with TRBD2. The source of this sequence is a human donor in a cohort sampled during active COVID-19. Sequencing input: peripheral blood. The CDR3 spells CASSLTLAGGSDTQYF. The CDR3 bases are TGTGCCAGCAGCTTGACGCTAGCGGGAGGGTCGGATACGCAGTATTTT.